This T cell receptor (beta chain) was found in a study of identical twins. Study conclusions and caveats: Out-of-frame alpha sequences common to twins exhibited an excess of low generation probability. There were fewer insertions in abundant cord blood beta clonotypes, but memory repertoires showed no such pattern. Models predicted less out-of-frame TCR alpha sharing in monozygotic twins than was found.

This CDR3 comprises 12 residues. Trimming removed 9 bases from V and 1 base from J, with 6 bases in between. This clonotype was recorded many times. Its antigen remains unidentified. Through template switching, a universal primer site was introduced, and the cDNA contained unique molecular identifiers. In TCRdb, the 5' RACE reads were re-called with MiXCR into one record per CDR3 protein. This sample yields 200,000 to 250,000 distinct CDR3 sequences, of which around 8% are seen a single time; just under 2% belongs to the top ten. This same sample was also part of a study on yellow fever vaccine responses in identical twins.

Input material: memory (CD45RO+) T cells sorted from blood. The source of this sequence is a woman between 18 and 29 years old in good health. V usage is TRBV12-3 or TRBV12-4 and J usage is TRBJ2-2, with unresolved D. In DNA form, the CDR3 reads TGTGCCAGTGGCTGGAACACCGGGGAGCTGTTTTTT. Amino acids: CASGWNTGELFF.